This record looks at one TCR beta chain sequence and its context. Its antigen is unknown. Base qualities are not recorded, but no much larger clone differs from it by a single base. The CDR3 runs 19 amino acids, cysteine and phenylalanine included. Left in the record is the CDR3 DNA by itself, 57 bases read in frame from the first base. The V and J ends are trimmed by 1 base and 9 bases, leaving 28 bases between them. The germline V gene gives CDR1 as SNHLY and CDR2 as FYNNEI. TCR CDR3 regions were amplified from genomic DNA by multiplex PCR using the deep immunoSEQ assay. For each cell subset, the extracted genomic DNA was distributed evenly across all wells of several immunoSEQ 96-well plates, and each plate served as one replicate. Each replicate PCR for sorted subsets received around 210 ng genomic DNA, equal to about 30,000 T cell genomes. The purified libraries were quantified using a Qubit 3.0 fluorometer, sized with a Bioanalyzer 2100, and then quantified again using the KAPA Library Quantification kit. Every immunoSEQ 96-well plate was sequenced on a dedicated single-read 150-cycle Illumina NextSeq 550 flow cell. The original methods were these. Because the immunoSEQ output held only junctional sequences and lacked quality scores, the filtering could not match the filtering applied to full-length reads. Sequences were annotated with PyIR, a Python wrapper for IgBLAST v1.9, and V/J genes and CDR3 were assigned using IMGT germline references. Reads were removed for weak V/J assignments (E-value above 1e-6), missing CDR3, stop codons, out-of-frame junctions, or ambiguous translated residues. V3J clonotypes were defined by identical inferred V gene, J gene, and CDR3 amino acid sequence. To compute the percentage overlap between repertoires, the number of shared unique clonotypes was divided by the size of the smaller repertoire. Repertoire richness was assessed with RTK rarefaction, the Chao1 estimator, and Recon v2.1 estimates of unobserved clonotypes. OLGA was used to compute generation probabilities for all TCRbeta clonotypes that the gDNA method yielded from a handful of donors. TCRdb provides this immuneACCESS table in a form limited to in-frame rearrangements. Some clones are lacking; in checked studies, under half of them reflect an unresolved V gene, and why the rest are absent is not known. V and J calls and clone size are given by that table; D and trimming were obtained from the DNA. A total of about 2.1 million clones appear in this sample, 80% to 95% of them only once. Approximately 1.6% of the sample is in the top ten clones.

For the CD8 naive samples, CD45RO-negative cells were positively selected for CCR7, yielding a CD45RA+CCR7+ population from which TemRA cells were excluded. Donors were healthy HIV-negative adults with no recently reported acute infections or vaccinations. Every donor was a Caucasian adult residing in Nashville, Tennessee, USA. Blood was collected by leukapheresis, and PBMCs were isolated by Ficoll-Histopaque density gradient centrifugation and then cryopreserved in liquid nitrogen vapor phase. Purity and quantity of every magnetically sorted T cell population were checked by analytical flow cytometry. Each sorted fraction had its genomic DNA isolated and then quantified by UV absorbance on a Nanodrop 2000c. The data were taken from a study of shared clonotypes between healthy human individuals (dated by TCRdb to about 2020). Context from the whole study: The cohort comprised two women and a few men aged 18 to 49 years. The study deeply sequenced blood TCR repertoires of several healthy adults to estimate repertoire size and the extent of clonotype sharing between individuals. Per donor, three plates each were used for CD4 naive and CD4 memory, two for CD8 naive, and one for CD8 memory. Between about 0.94 and 10 billion PBMCs per donor were obtained by leukapheresis. Libraries were prepared and TCR repertoires were sequenced by different laboratories using diverse techniques, in order to increase sequencing depth and limit assay-specific biases. Results the study describes overall, beyond this receptor: Incomplete sequencing was indicated by rarefaction of sorted-subset datasets, despite the large sequencing depth. Only blood was sampled, and tissue TCR repertoires likely differ from those in blood. Pairwise subsampling indicated that sequencing depth was expected to affect the degree of clonotype sharing among donors. The genetic and exposure-history diversity represented was limited by the small number of donors. Clonotypes shared by all four sorted-subset donors showed higher generation probabilities than non-shared clonotypes. Naive subsets generally had larger estimated clonotype richness than memory subsets did. Across a handful of donors, approximately 4.6% of naive CD4, approximately 3.5% of naive CD8, 2% to 2.5% of memory CD4, and 0.3% to 0.45% of memory CD8 clonotypes were shared.

The V and J segments used are TRBV2 and TRBJ2-1; a tentative D match to TRBD1 spans 5 bases. The receptor was derived from a man aged 18 to 30 in good health. Some clones in this sample may be carry-over from other donors' samples. Sequenced material: naive CD8+ T cells from PBMCs. The cell subset or site label of this sample denotes: CD45RA+CCR7+. The DNA sequence reads TGTGCCAGCAGTGAAGTGGGATTTCCGGCGGACACCACCTCCGGTGAGCAGTTCTTC. Translated, it reads CASSEVGFPADTTSGEQFF.